This TCR beta chain was identified during a study of identical twins. TCRdb analysed the 5' RACE reads with MiXCR anew, one entry per CDR3 protein. Of roughly 750,000 distinct CDR3 sequences listed, around 20% are singletons. After removal of 6 bases from V and 6 bases from J, the junction contained 6 bases not matched to a gene. The CDR3 sequence is 13 residues long. Whole-study findings and limits: Findings depended on cross-sectional statistics rather than tracking the same donors. Those out-of-frame alpha sequences shared by twins showed an excess of low generation probability.

A note on this clonotype: Its matching antigen is unknown.

These same records also appear under a second study, on T cells expressing NK-cell markers. As reported in that work: Among several donors, these clonotypes also ranked first in the CD3+CD56-NKG2C+ fraction. Whether expanded NKG2C+ T cell clones were HCMV-specific remained unclear.

The sequencing input was PBMCs. The V call is TRBV12-3 or TRBV12-4, the J call TRBJ1-2; 8 positions match TRBD1. The clonotype comes from a young woman in good health. CDR3 bases: TGTGCCAGCAGGGCTGGGACAGGTCATGGCTACACCTTC. Amino acid sequence: CASRAGTGHGYTF.